This T cell receptor beta chain emerged from a study of blood T cell repertoires in COVID-19. Study overall: The United States, Italy and Spain supplied acute and convalescent COVID-19 samples. The analysed material was cDNA or gDNA that came from T cells, B-cell-depleted T cells, or PBMCs.

How the authors handled the data: Scientists estimated how many nucleated cells there were by amplifying reference gene primers. Measured with immunoSEQ multiplex PCR; TCRdb has only the in-frame clones, and not every one. That table furnishes V, J and clone size, whereas the DNA furnished D and trimming. The sample carries roughly 120,000 clones, more than 70% recorded once. CDR3 length equals 11 residues. V lost 1 base and J 11 bases, leaving 8 bases between the germline ends. V is TRBV12-3 or TRBV12-4 and J is TRBJ1-1; no reliable D call. The sample consisted of peripheral blood. The source of this sequence is a human donor in a cohort sampled during active COVID-19. The CDR3 loop is CASSLGTGAFF. For the CDR3, the DNA is TGTGCCAGCAGTTTAGGAACTGGTGCTTTCTTT.